This T cell receptor (beta chain) came from a study of T-cell memory formation after mild COVID-19. Study background: TCR clustering was largely donor specific.

The V gene lost 6 bases and the J gene lost 3 bases, with 24 bases spanning the gap. The CDR3 runs to 18 residues. Each CDR3 protein is one row after TCRdb ran MiXCR on the 5' RACE reads. The sample includes roughly 600,000 distinct CDR3 sequences, approximately 18% of them seen just once. The table lists this clonotype with many counts. Material for sequencing was PBMCs or a T cell subset sorted from them (not recorded which). V is TRBV12-3 or TRBV12-4 and J is TRBJ2-1; D ambiguous. This clonotype originated in an adult woman who had mild COVID-19 (a few samples of this study predate the infection). Cell type and time point are not known. CDR3 bases: TGTGCCAGCAGCAGCCCCCGGGTAACGGGCCGCGTCTACAATGAGCAGTTCTTC. This gives the protein CASSSPRVTGRVYNEQFF.